The source of this T cell receptor beta chain is a study of T cell changes during pregnancy in multiple sclerosis. In germline, CDR1 is SGDLS, CDR2 YYNGEE. This CDR3 is built from 14 residues. V lost 3 bases and J 5 bases, leaving 11 bases between the germline ends. The sample holds a few counts of this clone. Libraries were prepared by immunoSEQ multiplex PCR; TCRdb keeps only in-frame clonotypes and omits some of them. The sample records around 35,000 clones, about 91% being singletons. The chain carries TRBV9 and TRBJ1-4; D not certain. The sequence came from a female donor with multiple sclerosis, enrolled in a pregnancy study. This sample comprised CD4+ T cells from peripheral blood mononuclear cells, obtained after pregnancy. This chain's CDR3 is CASSAASGNEKLFF. CDR3 nucleotides: TGTGCCAGCAGCGCCGCCTCGGGAAATGAAAAACTGTTTTTT.